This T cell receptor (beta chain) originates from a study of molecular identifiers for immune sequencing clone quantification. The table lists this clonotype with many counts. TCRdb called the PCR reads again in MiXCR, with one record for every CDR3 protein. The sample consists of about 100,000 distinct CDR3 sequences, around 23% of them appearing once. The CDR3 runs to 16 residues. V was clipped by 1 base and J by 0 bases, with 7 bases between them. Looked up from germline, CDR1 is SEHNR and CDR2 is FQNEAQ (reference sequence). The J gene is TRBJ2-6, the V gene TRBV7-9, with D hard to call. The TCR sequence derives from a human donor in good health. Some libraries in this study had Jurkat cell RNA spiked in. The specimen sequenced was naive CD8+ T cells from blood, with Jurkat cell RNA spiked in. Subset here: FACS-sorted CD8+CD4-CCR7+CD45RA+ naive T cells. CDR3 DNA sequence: TGTGCCAGCAGCTTAGTGCGGATCTCTGGGGCCAACGTCCTGACTTTC. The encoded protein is CASSLVRISGANVLTF.